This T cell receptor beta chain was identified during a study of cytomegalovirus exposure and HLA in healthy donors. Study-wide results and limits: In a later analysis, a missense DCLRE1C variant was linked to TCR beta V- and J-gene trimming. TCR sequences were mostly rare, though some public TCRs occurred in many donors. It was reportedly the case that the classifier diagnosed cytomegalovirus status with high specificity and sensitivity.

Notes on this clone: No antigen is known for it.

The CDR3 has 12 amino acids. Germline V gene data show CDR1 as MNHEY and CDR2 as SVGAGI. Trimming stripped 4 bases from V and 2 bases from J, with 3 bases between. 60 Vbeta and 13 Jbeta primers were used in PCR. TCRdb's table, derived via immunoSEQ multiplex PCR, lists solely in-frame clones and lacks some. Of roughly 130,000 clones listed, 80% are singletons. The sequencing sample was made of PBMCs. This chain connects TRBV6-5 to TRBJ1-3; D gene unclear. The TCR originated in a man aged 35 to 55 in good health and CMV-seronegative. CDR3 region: CASSSAGNTIYF. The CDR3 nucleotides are TGTGCCAGCAGTTCGGCTGGAAACACCATATATTTT.